A single sample gave rise to the 32 T cell receptor beta chains below, sequenced in a study of monozygotic twins with inflammatory bowel disease. No DNA is given; TCRdb re-called the 5' RACE reads and lists each CDR3 protein once. This sample's clone table lists over 150,000 distinct CDR3 sequences. Sequenced material: blood. The receptors were gathered from a human donor with ulcerative colitis or Crohn's disease, or a healthy co-twin of an affected twin (not recorded which).

The V gene is TRBV20-1, the J gene TRBJ2-2; TCRdb names TRBD1, which stays unverified in the absence of DNA. Germline CDR1 DFQATT, CDR2 SNEGSKA (reference sequence). CDR3 size: 14 residues. CDR3 protein: CSALGQAGTGELFF.

The chain joins TRBV19 to TRBJ2-7; checking the TCRdb D call of TRBD1 is not possible without DNA. Per germline, CDR1 LNHDA and CDR2 SQIVND (reference sequence). The CDR3 is made up of 15 amino acids. Here the CDR3 reads CASSMRGTGIHEQYF.

This sequence joins TRBV7-9 and TRBJ1-2. CDR1 and CDR2 from the germline V gene are SEHNR and FQNEAQ (reference sequence). The CDR3 is 11 residues long. The CDR3 region is CASSVFYGYTF.

The chain carries TRBV5-1 and TRBJ2-7; the TRBD2 assignment by TCRdb is unverifiable without DNA. The CDR3 is 16 amino acids. Germline values: CDR1 SGHRS, CDR2 YFSETQ. The CDR3 region is CASSPGLAGVAYEQYF.

The chain has TRBV2 and TRBJ1-2; TCRdb names TRBD1, which stays unverified in the absence of DNA. CDR1 is SNHLY, CDR2 FYNNEI, per germline. The CDR3 consists of 15 residues. The CDR3 loop is CASSEGPGTYYGYTF.

V is TRBV3-1 and J is TRBJ1-2; TCRdb lists TRBD1, though no DNA is available to test this call. The CDR3 runs to 18 residues. CDR1 is LGHDT and CDR2 is YNNKEL in the germline V gene (reference sequence). The CDR3 protein is CASSQDLVFGQGASGYTF.

This sequence joins TRBV11-2 and TRBJ2-1; TCRdb proposes TRBD1, but this gene call is untestable without DNA. Germline V gives CDR1 SGHAT, CDR2 FQNNGV. This CDR3 has 18 residues. The CDR3: CASSRRDSGTGGSNEQFF.

This chain connects TRBV7-3 to TRBJ2-3; with no DNA, the TCRdb D assignment of TRBD2 cannot be verified. The CDR3 length is 19 residues. CDR1 SGHTA and CDR2 FQGTGA come from the germline V gene. This chain's CDR3 is CASSLTSGPMKGMPNTQYF.

The chain uses TRBV29-1 and TRBJ2-3; TCRdb returns TRBD1, unconfirmable since there is no DNA. This CDR3 is built from 11 residues. Per germline, CDR1 SQVTM and CDR2 ANQGSEA. The CDR3 loop reads CSVLRADTQYF.

This rearrangement joins TRBV29-1 to TRBJ2-1; TCRdb names TRBD1, which stays unverified in the absence of DNA. The germline CDR1 and CDR2 sequences are SQVTM and ANQGSEA. CDR3 length equals 15 residues. CDR3: CSVELQGRSYNEQFF.

CDR3 sequence: CASSLKGSAYNSPLHF. The rearrangement joins TRBV5-6 to TRBJ1-6. CDR3 length equals 16 residues. Germline CDR1 is SGHDT and CDR2 is YYEEEE.

The chain recombines TRBV29-1 with TRBJ1-6. This CDR3 contains 13 residues. CDR1 is SQVTM, CDR2 ANQGSEA, per germline. The CDR3 loop is CSVGEGGNSPLHF.

This chain connects TRBV6-5 to TRBJ1-2. This CDR3 is built from 11 residues. CDR1 is MNHEY and CDR2 is SVGAGI in the germline V gene. The CDR3 sequence: CASSSAYGYTF.

This chain links TRBV10-3 with TRBJ2-3; TCRdb returns TRBD2, unconfirmable since there is no DNA. This CDR3 has 16 amino acids. Germline V gene lookup returns CDR1 ENHRY and CDR2 SYGVKD. CDR3 amino acids: CAINEPSREQADTQYF.

The chain's CDR3 is CASSLPGQYNEQFF. The chain links TRBV12-3 or TRBV12-4 to TRBJ2-1; TCRdb picks TRBD1, but there is no DNA to check that call. The CDR3 has 14 amino acids.

This chain joins TRBV7-9 and TRBJ1-1; there is no DNA to check the TCRdb D call of TRBD1. The CDR3 spans 15 residues. Per germline, CDR1 SEHNR and CDR2 FQNEAQ (reference sequence). The CDR3 is CASTGTGFGGTEAFF.

CDR3 residues: CSVGTGGRAFF. This sequence joins TRBV29-1 and TRBJ1-1; the TCRdb call, TRBD1, lacks DNA for checking. Germline CDR1 SQVTM, CDR2 ANQGSEA. This CDR3 is 11 amino acids long.

The CDR3 sequence is CASSVGARMGVNTEAFF. The rearrangement joins TRBV9 to TRBJ1-1. From germline, CDR1 is SGDLS and CDR2 YYNGEE. The CDR3 length is 17 residues.

This rearrangement joins TRBV29-1 to TRBJ2-2; TCRdb's assignment of TRBD2 cannot be checked, as there is no DNA. CDR3 length equals 16 residues. Germline CDR1 and CDR2: SQVTM and ANQGSEA. This chain's CDR3 is CSVETTSRPNTGELFF.

The chain employs TRBV5-1 and TRBJ2-7. This CDR3 region has 16 residues. Looked up from germline, CDR1 is SGHRS and CDR2 is YFSETQ. The CDR3 loop is CASSPTHGTSSYEQYF. Complete variable domain (other parts from reference TRBV5-1 and TRBJ2-7): KAGVTQTPRYLIKTRGQQVTLSCSPISGHRSVSWYQQTPGQGLQFLFEYFSETQRNKGNFPGRFSGRQFSNSRSEMNVSTLELGDSALYLCASSPTHGTSSYEQYFGPGTRLTVT.

The genes are TRBV4-1 and TRBJ2-7. Germline values: CDR1 MGHRA, CDR2 YSYEKL. CDR3 size: 13 residues. This CDR3 reads CASSQDLAYEQYF.

The V call is TRBV4-2, the J call TRBJ2-1; TCRdb's assignment of TRBD2 cannot be checked, as there is no DNA. This CDR3 region has 18 residues. Per germline, CDR1 LGHNA and CDR2 YNFKEQ. CDR3 in amino acids: CASSQDQFRLAGYNEQFF.

The V call is TRBV18, the J call TRBJ2-2; TCRdb proposes TRBD1, but this gene call is untestable without DNA. The CDR3 has 18 residues. CDR1 KGHSH and CDR2 LQKENI come from the germline V gene. CDR3 loop: CASTPGGRSIRNTGELFF. The full variable domain, with the rest looked up from reference TRBV18 and TRBJ2-2, is NAGVMQNPRHLVRRRGQEARLRCSPMKGHSHVYWYRQLPEEGLKFMVYLQKENIIDESGMPKERFSAEFPKEGPSILRIQQVVRGDSAAYFCASTPGGRSIRNTGELFFGEGSRLTVL.

The V call is TRBV7-2, the J call TRBJ2-1; TCRdb outputs TRBD2, but without DNA this stays unchecked. Germline CDR1 and CDR2: SGHTA and FQGNSA. This CDR3 comprises 17 residues. CDR3 loop: CASSERTSGKPYNEQFF.

The chain couples TRBV6-5 to TRBJ1-4. This CDR3 is 15 amino acids long. Germline CDR1 reads MNHEY; CDR2 reads SVGAGI. Here the CDR3 reads CASSYSGRPNEKLFF.

This chain links TRBV3-1 with TRBJ2-7. CDR1 and CDR2 from the germline V gene are LGHDT and YNNKEL (reference sequence). The CDR3 covers 13 residues. The chain's CDR3 is CASSHGRADEQYF.

The V gene is TRBV5-1, the J gene TRBJ2-7; TCRdb selects TRBD2, and the lack of DNA leaves this call unchecked. The CDR3 has 15 residues. From germline, CDR1 is SGHRS and CDR2 YFSETQ. The chain's CDR3 is CASSLKAESSYEQYF. Full variable domain (missing parts from reference TRBV5-1 and TRBJ2-7): KAGVTQTPRYLIKTRGQQVTLSCSPISGHRSVSWYQQTPGQGLQFLFEYFSETQRNKGNFPGRFSGRQFSNSRSEMNVSTLELGDSALYLCASSLKAESSYEQYFGPGTRLTVT.

CDR3 residues: CSVWTGQEGQPQHF. The chain employs TRBV29-1 and TRBJ1-5; the D call of TRBD1 rests on TCRdb alone, since no DNA is present to check it. This CDR3 spans 14 amino acids. Germline CDR1 and CDR2: SQVTM and ANQGSEA.

This chain joins TRBV7-6 and TRBJ2-2; TCRdb designates TRBD2, a call that cannot be tested without DNA. This CDR3 spans 13 amino acids. Germline CDR1 and CDR2: SGHVS and FNYEAQ. The CDR3 sequence is CASSLRAGGELFF.

The CDR3 reads CASSLPGPDTQYF. The chain uses TRBV5-4 and TRBJ2-3. Germline-derived CDR1 and CDR2 are SGHNT and YYREEE (reference sequence). The CDR3 has 13 amino acids.

The chain joins TRBV7-7 to TRBJ2-2; TCRdb names TRBD1, which stays unverified in the absence of DNA. The CDR3 totals 17 residues. Germline V lookup: CDR1 SSHAT, CDR2 FNYEAQ (reference sequence). The CDR3 region is CASSLESSGSGTGELFF.

CDR3 region: CASSQDYAGLNTGELFF. The genes are TRBV4-2 and TRBJ2-2; the D call of TRBD2 rests on TCRdb alone, since no DNA is present to check it. The CDR3 covers 17 residues. The germline V gene encodes CDR1 LGHNA and CDR2 YNFKEQ.